These 30 T cell receptor beta chains originate from one sample sequenced in a study of T cells in Graves' hyperthyroidism and ophthalmopathy. The source material, RNA transcripts, was used to amplify TCR beta CDR3 regions. Researchers ran a first-round RT-PCR on the TCR CDR3 using the HTBI primer set. TCRdb reprocessed the multiplex PCR reads with MiXCR, giving one entry per CDR3 protein. The table records fewer than 300,000 distinct CDR3 sequences, approximately 16% of them present only once. The source material was blood. The receptors shown here come from a woman in her forties or fifties with Graves' hyperthyroidism that later progressed to Graves' ophthalmopathy.

The J gene is TRBJ1-1, the V gene TRBV7-9; D is perhaps TRBD1 (5 bases). V lost 1 base, J lost 6 bases, and 6 bases lay in between. This CDR3 is built from 12 residues. Germline lookup yields CDR1 SEHNR and CDR2 FQNEAQ (reference sequence). CDR3 DNA: TGTGCCAGCAGCTTAGGGGACGCTGAAGCTTTCTTT. As protein: CASSLGDAEAFF. The entire variable domain, with the rest obtained from reference TRBV7-9 and TRBJ1-1, is as follows: DTGVSQNPRHKITKRGQNVTFRCDPISEHNRLYWYRQTLGQGPEFLTYFQNEAQLEKSRLLSDRFSAERPKGSFSTLEIQRTEQGDSAMYLCASSLGDAEAFFGQGTRLTVV.

This chain joins TRBV20-1 and TRBJ2-7; the match to TRBD1 covers 9 bases. The junction had 7 bases not matched to a gene; V was cut back by 5 bases and J by 2 bases. The V gene's germline CDR1 is DFQATT and CDR2 SNEGSKA (reference sequence). The CDR3 has 14 residues. CDR3 sequence: CSAWPGTGTYEQYF. For the CDR3, the DNA is TGCAGTGCTTGGCCCGGGACAGGGACCTACGAGCAGTACTTC.

This clonotype was seen many times. The genes are TRBV2 and TRBJ2-7, with D tentatively TRBD1 (6 bases). Trimming shortened V by 6 bases and J by 5 bases, and 17 bases separated the two germline ends. Germline V lookup: CDR1 SNHLY, CDR2 FYNNEI. The CDR3 extends over 14 amino acids. CDR3 in amino acids: CASSGTGQSNEQYF. In DNA, the CDR3 is TGTGCCAGCAGCGGCACCGGACAGTCCAACGAGCAGTACTTC.

This clonotype was counted a few times. This rearrangement joins TRBV4-2 to TRBJ2-7; D might be TRBD2 (5 bases). Germline V lookup: CDR1 LGHNA, CDR2 YNFKEQ. This CDR3 spans 17 amino acids. V was cut by 0 bases and J by 4 bases, with 19 bases left in between. CDR3 sequence reads: CASSQDPLRGVLYEQYF. DNA of the CDR3: TGTGCCAGCAGCCAAGACCCCCTCCGGGGAGTTTTGTACGAGCAGTACTTC.

CDR3: CATSRDGRGGGYTF. DNA for the CDR3: TGTGCCACCAGCAGAGATGGGCGGGGTGGCGGCTACACCTTC. The chain is built from TRBV15 and TRBJ1-2, with D uncertain. CDR1 is LNHNV, CDR2 YYDKDF, per germline (reference sequence). The CDR3 contains 14 residues. Trimming stripped 0 bases from V and 8 bases from J, with 13 bases between.

This clonotype was recorded at least ten times. The chain employs TRBV12-3 or TRBV12-4 and TRBJ2-1; no reliable D call. V was clipped by 5 bases and J by 0 bases, with 8 bases between them. The CDR3 sequence is 14 residues long. In nucleotides, the CDR3 is TGTGCCAGCAGTGCACAGAGCTCCTACAATGAGCAGTTCTTC. It codes for CASSAQSSYNEQFF.

This clonotype occurred many times. J is TRBJ1-5 and V is TRBV18; TRBD1 aligns across 7 bases. J gave up 5 bases and V 3 bases, and 7 bases lay outside the gene matches. CDR1 KGHSH and CDR2 LQKENI come from the germline V gene. CDR3 length: 15 amino acids. Here the CDR3 reads CASSPGAGGDQPQHF. DNA for the CDR3: TGTGCCAGCTCACCTGGGGCAGGGGGGGATCAGCCCCAGCATTTT.

This clonotype was found many times. The CDR3 reads CASSARDKVNYEQYF. DNA for the CDR3: TGTGCCAGCAGCGCACGGGACAAGGTCAACTACGAGCAGTACTTC. The chain carries TRBV7-9 and TRBJ2-7, with D perhaps TRBD1 (6 bases). Germline V gene sequence: CDR1 SEHNR, CDR2 FQNEAQ (reference sequence). This CDR3 has 15 amino acids. Trimming took off 5 bases at V and 3 bases at J, with 17 bases between the two ends.

This clonotype was seen more than once but under ten times. The V and J genes are TRBV6-1 and TRBJ1-1; D is perhaps TRBD1 (5 bases). Germline CDR1 and CDR2: MNHNS and SASEGT. V was clipped by 6 bases and J by 6 bases, with 14 bases between them. This CDR3 has 13 amino acids. The CDR3 protein is CASSLWTNPEAFF. CDR3 in DNA: TGTGCCAGCAGCCTATGGACAAATCCTGAAGCTTTCTTT.

The table lists this clonotype with many counts. The chain has TRBV20-1 and TRBJ2-1; 7 bases match TRBD2. The germline V gene encodes CDR1 DFQATT and CDR2 SNEGSKA (reference sequence). This CDR3 region has 14 residues. V was pared by 3 bases and J by 2 bases, with 4 bases of the junction left unmatched. CDR3 DNA: TGCAGTGCTAGGGCCGGGACTACCTACAATGAGCAGTTCTTC. Amino acid sequence: CSARAGTTYNEQFF.

This clonotype was seen just once. V is TRBV7-8 and J is TRBJ2-1, with TRBD2 as a possible D gene (5 bases). The ends were cut back, 1 base at V and 0 bases at J, with 10 bases in the middle. The CDR3 has 16 residues. Germline V lookup: CDR1 SGHVS, CDR2 FQNEAQ. As DNA, the CDR3 is TGTGCCAGCAGCTTAGGTCGGGGTCTCTCCTACAATGAGCAGTTCTTC. As protein: CASSLGRGLSYNEQFF.

This clonotype was counted at least ten times. This chain connects TRBV20-1 to TRBJ2-2; 7 bases fit TRBD2. Germline V gene lookup returns CDR1 DFQATT and CDR2 SNEGSKA (reference sequence). This CDR3 is built from 14 residues. V was clipped by 3 bases and J by 5 bases; unmatched bases: 6. The chain's CDR3 is CSASLAGETGELFF. In nucleotides, the CDR3 is TGCAGTGCTAGTTTGGCGGGAGAGACCGGGGAGCTGTTTTTT.

This clonotype showed up many times. The gene calls are TRBV10-3 and TRBJ1-2; D is possibly TRBD1 (5 bases). From germline, CDR1 is ENHRY and CDR2 SYGVKD. The V end was cut by 0 bases, the J end by 8 bases, with 13 bases between. The CDR3 loop spans 14 amino acids. CDR3 in amino acids: CAISESSGMGGYTF. The CDR3 DNA sequence: TGTGCCATCAGTGAGTCGTCAGGGATGGGCGGCTACACCTTC.

CDR3 region: CASSEGYNSPLHF. In DNA, the CDR3 is TGTGCCAGCTCAGAGGGGTATAATTCACCCCTCCACTTT. The chain couples TRBV18 to TRBJ1-6; D might be TRBD1 (5 bases). Trimming cost V 5 bases and J 4 bases, with 6 bases left between them. This CDR3 spans 13 amino acids. CDR1 is KGHSH and CDR2 is LQKENI in the germline V gene.

This clonotype was seen ten or more times. The V and J genes are TRBV28 and TRBJ2-2; D could derive from TRBD1 or TRBD2 (5 bases each). V was clipped by 3 bases and J by 7 bases, with 12 bases between them. The CDR3 runs 14 residues. Germline loops: CDR1 MDHEN, CDR2 SYDVKM. The CDR3 region is CASSFFGGGGELFF. CDR3 nucleotides: TGTGCCAGCAGTTTCTTTGGGGGTGGCGGGGAGCTGTTTTTT.

This clonotype has ten or more counts. The chain uses TRBV6-5 and TRBJ1-1; D gene uncertain. Trimming pared 3 bases from V and 4 bases from J, leaving 6 bases between. Germline values: CDR1 MNHEY, CDR2 SVGAGI. CDR3 size: 12 residues. CDR3 sequence: CASSYGSTEAFF. The CDR3 DNA follows: TGTGCCAGCAGTTATGGGTCCACTGAAGCTTTCTTT.

In its sample, this clonotype was seen many times. The rearrangement links TRBV6-1 to TRBJ2-5, with 9 bases that match TRBD2. Germline CDR1 is MNHNS and CDR2 is SASEGT. After removal of 6 bases from V and 4 bases from J, the junction contained 9 bases not matched to a gene. This CDR3 comprises 15 residues. CDR3 nucleotide sequence: TGTGCCAGCAGGGAAATTAGCGGGAGTAGAGAGACCCAGTACTTC. Its protein product is CASREISGSRETQYF.

The gene calls are TRBV3-1 and TRBJ2-5, with D tentatively TRBD2 (5 bases). Germline V gene sequence: CDR1 LGHDT, CDR2 YNNKEL (reference sequence). The V end lost 6 bases, the J end lost 3 bases, and 11 bases lay between the germline ends. This CDR3 has 13 residues. Written as DNA, the CDR3 is TGTGCCAGCAGGGAGGCTGGGGAAGAGACCCAGTACTTC. Its protein product is CASREAGEETQYF.

This clonotype was found many times. The chain carries TRBV3-1 and TRBJ1-2; D uncertain. Germline CDR1 reads LGHDT; CDR2 reads YNNKEL (reference sequence). V dropped 3 bases and J dropped 1 base, with 15 bases sitting between them. The CDR3 has 16 residues. CDR3 amino acids: CASSHRPQVLNYGYTF. In DNA form, the CDR3 reads TGTGCCAGCAGCCACCGCCCGCAGGTCCTTAACTATGGCTACACCTTC.

Concerning this clonotype: This may arise from a read error, as a much more abundant clone is one base away. In nucleotides, the CDR3 is TGTGCCTGGAGTGGGGAGACAGGGTTTTCCTACGAGCAGTTCTTC. Protein sequence: CAWSGETGFSYEQFF. The gene calls are TRBV30 and TRBJ2-7; TRBD1 matches 7 bases. Judging by the DNA end, TRBJ2-1 fits better; the J call may be wrong. Germline V CDR1 and CDR2: GTSNPN, SVGIG (reference sequence). The CDR3 loop spans 15 amino acids.

This clonotype was counted ten times or more. The chain couples TRBV12-3 or TRBV12-4 to TRBJ1-5, with TRBD1 matching over 9 bases. V was clipped by 3 bases and J by 4 bases; unmatched bases: 4. The length of the CDR3 is 15 residues. In DNA, the CDR3 is TGTGCCAGCAGTTTGGGGACAGGGACGAATCAGCCCCAGCATTTT. Translating gives CASSLGTGTNQPQHF.

This clonotype has a handful of counts. V is TRBV25-1 and J is TRBJ2-1; D is possibly TRBD1 (6 bases). Trimming removed 7 bases at V and 9 bases at J, with 22 bases between. Germline V gives CDR1 MGHDK, CDR2 SYGVNS. The CDR3 is 15 amino acids. The CDR3 DNA sequence: TGTGCCAGCACAGAGCAGGTGGCAGGGGTGAGTGAGCAGTTCTTC. It codes for CASTEQVAGVSEQFF.

This clonotype occurred many times. The chain is built from TRBV29-1 and TRBJ2-7; the D is unclear. The V gene's germline CDR1 is SQVTM and CDR2 ANQGSEA. V was cut by 4 bases and J by 2 bases, with 12 bases left in between. The CDR3 is 13 amino acids. In nucleotides, the CDR3 is TGCAGCGTTGGGGTAGAAAGCCCCTACGAGCAGTACTTC. This translates into CSVGVESPYEQYF.

A few counts support this clonotype. The rearrangement joins TRBV27 to TRBJ1-2; possibly TRBD1 for D (6 bases). Germline CDR1 is MNHEY and CDR2 is SMNVEV (reference sequence). The germline V and J ends were trimmed by 2 bases and 5 bases, with 15 bases remaining between them. The CDR3 is 15 amino acids. Here the CDR3 DNA reads TGTGCCAGCAGTTTAGACGGGACACCGGTTTATGGCTACACCTTC. Its protein product is CASSLDGTPVYGYTF.

The J gene is TRBJ1-4, the V gene TRBV6-1; 7 bases agree with TRBD1. The CDR3 has 16 amino acids. Losses at the gene ends were 1 base for V and 7 bases for J; bases not matched to a gene: 9. The germline V gene has CDR1 MNHNS and CDR2 SASEGT. The CDR3 coding sequence is TGTGCCAGCAGTGAAGAGGCTAGACAGGGTCCTGAAAAACTGTTTTTT. This gives the protein CASSEEARQGPEKLFF.

The V and J genes are TRBV9 and TRBJ2-5; 7 bases agree with TRBD2. The CDR3 extends over 15 amino acids. CDR1 is SGDLS and CDR2 is YYNGEE in the germline V gene. V lost 4 bases and J lost 4; bases outside the gene matches: 10. The CDR3 sequence: CASSPGLSGAETQYF. DNA for the CDR3: TGTGCCAGCAGCCCGGGACTATCGGGAGCAGAGACCCAGTACTTC. The full variable domain, in which reference TRBV9 and TRBJ2-5 provide the parts outside the CDR3, is DSGVTQTPKHLITATGQRVTLRCSPRSGDLSVYWYQQSLDQGLQFLIQYYNGEERAKGNILERFSAQQFPDLHSELNLSSLELGDSALYFCASSPGLSGAETQYFGPGTRLLVL.

This clonotype occurred many times. The chain links TRBV5-1 to TRBJ2-2; TRBD1 aligns across 10 bases. The CDR3 covers 19 residues. The V segment lost 5 bases and the J segment 0 bases; nucleotides outside the gene matches: 13. CDR1 is SGHRS and CDR2 is YFSETQ in the germline V gene. The CDR3 nucleotides are TGCGCCAGCAGGAACCGGGACAGGGGATATCTATCGAACACCGGGGAGCTGTTTTTT. It translates to CASRNRDRGYLSNTGELFF.

This chain connects TRBV4-1 to TRBJ2-7; tentatively, D is TRBD2 (6 bases). The CDR3 totals 17 residues. The germline CDR1 and CDR2 sequences are MGHRA and YSYEKL. V dropped 4 bases and J dropped 5 bases, with 24 bases sitting between them. As DNA, the CDR3 is TGCGCCAGCAGCCGCCGAGAGGGTGGAGGGAGTAGCGACGAGCAGTACTTC. The encoded protein is CASSRREGGGSSDEQYF.

This clonotype was picked up one time. The chain combines TRBV11-2 with TRBJ2-1; 15 bases are shared with TRBD2. The CDR3 runs to 18 residues. Germline lookup yields CDR1 SGHAT and CDR2 FQNNGV. Losses at the gene ends were 3 bases for V and 4 bases for J; bases not matched to a gene: 7. The CDR3 region is CASSFRTSGRAVYNEQFF. The CDR3 nucleotides read TGTGCCAGCAGCTTCCGGACTAGCGGGAGGGCCGTGTACAATGAGCAGTTCTTC.

In this sample, this clonotype turned up many times. The gene calls are TRBV2 and TRBJ2-5, with unresolved D. The CDR3 runs to 11 residues. Trimming stripped 6 bases from V and 3 bases from J, with 5 bases between. Germline V gene lookup returns CDR1 SNHLY and CDR2 FYNNEI. In DNA form, the CDR3 reads TGTGCCAGCAGGCCCGAAGAGACCCAGTACTTC. Translation: CASRPEETQYF.